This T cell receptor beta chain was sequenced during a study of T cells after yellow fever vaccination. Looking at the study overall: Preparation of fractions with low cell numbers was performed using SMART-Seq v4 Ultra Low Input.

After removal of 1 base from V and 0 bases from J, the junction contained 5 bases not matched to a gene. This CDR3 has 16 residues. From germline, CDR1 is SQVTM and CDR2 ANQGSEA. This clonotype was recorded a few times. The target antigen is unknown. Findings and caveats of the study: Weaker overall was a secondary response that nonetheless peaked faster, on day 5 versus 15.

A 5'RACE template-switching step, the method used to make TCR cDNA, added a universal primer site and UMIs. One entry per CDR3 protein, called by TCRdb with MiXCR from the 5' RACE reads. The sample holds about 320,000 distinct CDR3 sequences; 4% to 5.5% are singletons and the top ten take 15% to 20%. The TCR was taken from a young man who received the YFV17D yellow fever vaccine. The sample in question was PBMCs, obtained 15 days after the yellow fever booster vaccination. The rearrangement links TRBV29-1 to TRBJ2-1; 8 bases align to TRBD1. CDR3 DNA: TGCAGCGTTGAAGTTGGACAGGGATCCTCCTACAATGAGCAGTTCTTC. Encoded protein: CSVEVGQGSSYNEQFF.